These 25 T cell receptor beta chains originate from one sample sequenced in a study of beta chain features in type 1 diabetes. Reverse transcribing all isolated RNA meant expressed TCRB transcripts were sequenced. Produced via immunoSEQ multiplex PCR; TCRdb's table is partial and in-frame only. The sample gives fewer than 45,000 clones, about two thirds of which show up once; 2% to 2.5% is in the top ten. Input material: Tregs from blood. Every receptor here comes from a woman in her twenties or thirties in good health.

The chain carries TRBV29-1 and TRBJ2-2, with D perhaps matching TRBD1 (7 bases). There are 13 residues in the CDR3. Between the trimmed V and J ends, which lost 5 bases and 4 bases, there was a span of 11 bases. Germline V gene data show CDR1 as SQVTM and CDR2 as ANQGSEA. For the CDR3, the DNA is TGCAGCGTTCGGCAGGGGGGCACCGGGGAGCTGTTTTTT. Translation: CSVRQGGTGELFF.

This rearrangement joins TRBV19 to TRBJ2-7, with D perhaps TRBD1 (6 bases). The germline gives CDR1 LNHDA, CDR2 SQIVND (reference sequence). CDR3 length: 15 residues. V dropped 8 bases and J dropped 0 bases, with 17 bases sitting between them. CDR3 nucleotide sequence: TGTGCCAGTTCCTTCGACAGGAGGAGCTCCTACGAGCAGTACTTC. Translation gives CASSFDRRSSYEQYF. The whole variable domain, remainder taken from reference TRBV19 and TRBJ2-7, is DGGITQSPKYLFRKEGQNVTLSCEQNLNHDAMYWYRQDPGQGLRLIYYSQIVNDFQKGDIAEGYSVSREKKESFPLTVTSAQKNPTAFYLCASSFDRRSSYEQYFGPGTRLTVT.

This rearrangement joins TRBV28 to TRBJ1-1, with D tentatively TRBD1 (5 bases). The germline CDR1 and CDR2 sequences are MDHEN and SYDVKM. V was shortened by 5 bases and J by 5 bases, with 12 bases between the two germline ends. This CDR3 region has 13 residues. CDR3 coding DNA: TGTGCCAGCAGTATTCCAGGGAGGACTGAAGCTTTCTTT. Translated: CASSIPGRTEAFF.

This chain joins TRBV27 and TRBJ2-5, with D tentatively TRBD1 (5 bases). Judging by the DNA end, TRBJ2-7 fits better; the J call may be wrong. CDR1 and CDR2 from the germline V gene are MNHEY and SMNVEV (reference sequence). The CDR3 totals 14 residues. For the CDR3, the DNA is TGTGCCAGCAGTTTTGACAGAATCTCCTACGAGCAGTACTTC. Translation: CASSFDRISYEQYF.

Points on this clone: The conserved phenylalanine or tryptophan normally closing the CDR3 is absent here, so this likely arose from a read error. The chain recombines TRBV19 with TRBJ1-1, with 7 bases identical to TRBD1. The CDR3 totals 15 residues. V trimming: 2 bases; J trimming: 1 base; junction bases outside the gene matches: 4. The germline V gene has CDR1 LNHDA and CDR2 SQIVND (reference sequence). The CDR3: CASSIRWTGNTEAFL. The DNA for the CDR3 is TGTGCCAGTAGTATAAGGTGGACAGGGAACACTGAAGCTTTCCTT.

The chain is built from TRBV19 and TRBJ2-7, with D possibly being TRBD1 (6 bases). The V gene's germline CDR1 is LNHDA and CDR2 SQIVND (reference sequence). The V end lost 5 bases, the J end lost 5 bases, and 25 bases lay between the germline ends. This CDR3 is 17 amino acids long. The CDR3 DNA reads TGTGCCAGTAGTTTCCGGGACAACGCATTTGATGGAAACGAGCAGTACTTC. This gives the protein CASSFRDNAFDGNEQYF.

The chain is built from TRBV4-3 and TRBJ2-7, with 7 bases aligning to TRBD1. The V segment lost 0 bases and the J segment 2 bases; nucleotides outside the gene matches: 7. Germline CDR1 reads LGHNA; CDR2 reads YSLEER. CDR3 length: 16 amino acids. CDR3 in amino acids: CASSQDQDRLAYEQYF. CDR3 bases: TGCGCCAGCAGCCAAGACCAGGACAGGCTCGCCTACGAGCAGTACTTC.

V usage is TRBV6-6 and J usage is TRBJ2-5; D is perhaps TRBD1 (5 bases). V dropped 8 bases and J dropped 3 bases, with 19 bases sitting between them. The CDR3 consists of 15 residues. The V gene's germline CDR1 is MNHNY and CDR2 SVGAGI (reference sequence). This CDR3 is CASLLSIRAKETQYF. The DNA of the CDR3 is TGTGCCAGCCTTCTAAGCATCAGGGCTAAAGAGACCCAGTACTTC.

The V and J genes are TRBV29-1 and TRBJ1-2; TRBD1 might be the D (5 bases). V was clipped by 1 base and J by 9 bases, with 12 bases between them. The CDR3 has 12 amino acids. CDR1 is SQVTM and CDR2 is ANQGSEA in the germline V gene. The CDR3 is CSVEGTSFRYTF. Written as DNA, the CDR3 is TGCAGCGTTGAAGGGACATCTTTCCGCTACACCTTC.

This clone was recorded once. The chain employs TRBV6-1 and TRBJ2-7; 8 bases line up with TRBD1. The trim removed 5 bases at V and 2 bases at J, leaving 2 bases unmatched. Germline values: CDR1 MNHNS, CDR2 SASEGT. The CDR3 has 13 amino acids. The CDR3 DNA sequence: TGTGCCAGCAGTTTACAGGGGGCCTACGAGCAGTACTTC. This sequence encodes CASSLQGAYEQYF.

This chain uses TRBV7-2 with TRBJ2-1; D is possibly TRBD2 (5 bases). Germline V gene sequence: CDR1 SGHTA, CDR2 FQGNSA. This CDR3 contains 14 residues. Trimming shortened V by 6 bases and J by 6 bases, and 15 bases separated the two germline ends. The CDR3, as DNA: TGTGCCAGCAGTACACTAGATATGGTCAATGAGCAGTTCTTC. Protein product: CASSTLDMVNEQFF.

CDR3 nucleotides: TGTGCCAGCAGCTTAGCTAGCACCGCCTCCTACGAGCAGTACTTC. Protein sequence: CASSLASTASYEQYF. The J gene is TRBJ2-7, the V gene TRBV7-6; D is unclear. The V and J ends lost 0 bases and 0 bases respectively, with 9 bases between them. CDR1 is SGHVS, CDR2 FNYEAQ, per germline. CDR3 length: 15 residues.

The chain links TRBV25-1 to TRBJ2-5, with 9 bases matching TRBD2. The germline CDR1 and CDR2 sequences are MGHDK and SYGVNS. V lost 1 base to trimming and J lost 2 bases; unmatched junction nucleotides: 5. The CDR3 extends over 16 amino acids. The CDR3 loop reads CASSEFYLAGQETQYF. The CDR3 nucleotides are TGTGCCAGCAGTGAATTCTACCTAGCGGGACAAGAGACCCAGTACTTC.

The chain couples TRBV4-1 to TRBJ1-5, with D perhaps matching TRBD1 (6 bases). Trimming took 4 bases from V and 4 from J, leaving 17 bases between them. The germline V gene encodes CDR1 MGHRA and CDR2 YSYEKL. The CDR3 loop spans 16 amino acids. The CDR3 DNA is TGCGCCAGCAGCCGACCAGGGGACGGGTTAAATCAGCCCCAGCATTTT. This codes for CASSRPGDGLNQPQHF.

The chain combines TRBV18 with TRBJ2-7; 8 nucleotides match TRBD1. CDR1 is KGHSH and CDR2 is LQKENI in the germline V gene. The CDR3 covers 16 residues. Trimming took 3 bases from V and 2 from J; bases not matched to a gene: 9. The CDR3 region is CASSPYTGTGPYEQYF. CDR3 sequence (DNA): TGTGCCAGCTCACCTTATACCGGGACAGGACCCTACGAGCAGTACTTC. The complete variable domain, with remaining parts taken from reference TRBV18 and TRBJ2-7, reads NAGVMQNPRHLVRRRGQEARLRCSPMKGHSHVYWYRQLPEEGLKFMVYLQKENIIDESGMPKERFSAEFPKEGPSILRIQQVVRGDSAAYFCASSPYTGTGPYEQYFGPGTRLTVT.

The rearrangement links TRBV19 to TRBJ2-5; 7 nucleotides align to TRBD1. From germline, CDR1 is LNHDA and CDR2 SQIVND (reference sequence). The CDR3 extends over 13 amino acids. The trim removed 4 bases at V and 3 bases at J, leaving 2 bases unmatched. CDR3 DNA sequence: TGTGCCAGTAGTAAAACAGGGGAAGAGACCCAGTACTTC. Its translation: CASSKTGEETQYF.

The chain joins TRBV5-1 to TRBJ2-1; 7 nucleotides align to TRBD2. The CDR3 loop spans 15 amino acids. Germline loops: CDR1 SGHRS, CDR2 YFSETQ. After removal of 7 bases from V and 3 bases from J, the junction contained 10 bases not matched to a gene. CDR3 in amino acids: CASGASGIDYNEQFF. Written as DNA, the CDR3 is TGCGCCAGCGGGGCGAGCGGGATCGACTACAATGAGCAGTTCTTC.

This clone is large in the sample. J is TRBJ2-4 and V is TRBV4-3; perhaps TRBD1 as D (6 bases). Looked up from germline, CDR1 is LGHNA and CDR2 is YSLEER. Deletions cut 0 bases from V and 3 bases from J, with 9 bases between. This CDR3 is 15 amino acids long. CDR3 DNA: TGCGCCAGCAGCCAAGATATGGGACACAAAAACATTCAGTACTTC. It is translated as CASSQDMGHKNIQYF.

This clone appeared a few times. V usage is TRBV18 and J usage is TRBJ1-1; D not resolved. Germline CDR1 reads KGHSH; CDR2 reads LQKENI. This CDR3 has 15 amino acids. V lost 2 bases and J 1 base, leaving 11 bases between the germline ends. Here the CDR3 DNA reads TGTGCCAGCTCACCAAGAGGATTCAAGAACACTGAAGCTTTCTTT. It translates to CASSPRGFKNTEAFF.

This chain links TRBV4-2 with TRBJ2-5, with 7 bases fitting TRBD2. The junction had 6 bases not matched to a gene; V was cut back by 3 bases and J by 2 bases. The V gene's germline CDR1 is LGHNA and CDR2 YNFKEQ. CDR3 length equals 15 residues. The chain's CDR3 is CASSHPGEGQETQYF. The CDR3 DNA reads TGTGCCAGCAGCCACCCTGGGGAGGGACAAGAGACCCAGTACTTC.

This chain joins TRBV5-4 and TRBJ2-4; tentative D call: TRBD2 (5 bases). The CDR3 spans 15 residues. The V end lost 0 bases, the J end lost 6 bases, and 13 bases lay between the germline ends. From germline, CDR1 is SGHNT and CDR2 YYREEE (reference sequence). CDR3 nucleotide sequence: TGTGCCAGCAGCTTGGGAGGGTCCCTCAGAAACATTCAGTACTTC. As protein: CASSLGGSLRNIQYF. The full variable domain, rest sourced from reference TRBV5-4 and TRBJ2-4, is ETGVTQSPTHLIKTRGQQVTLRCSSQSGHNTVSWYQQALGQGPQFIFQYYREEENGRGNFPPRFSGLQFPNYSSELNVNALELDDSALYLCASSLGGSLRNIQYFGAGTRLSVL.

This sequence joins TRBV4-2 and TRBJ1-1, with a tentative D call TRBD1 (6 bases). Germline-derived CDR1 and CDR2 are LGHNA and YNFKEQ. The CDR3 runs 14 residues. Deletions cut 4 bases from V and 6 bases from J, with 15 bases between. This chain's CDR3 is CASSLQQGSSEAFF. DNA for the CDR3: TGTGCCAGCAGCCTACAACAGGGTTCCTCTGAAGCTTTCTTT.

The chain carries TRBV11-2 and TRBJ1-1; D is possibly TRBD1 (5 bases). The ends were cut back, 3 bases at V and 4 bases at J, with 9 bases in the middle. Looked up from germline, CDR1 is SGHAT and CDR2 is FQNNGV. The CDR3 totals 13 residues. CDR3 protein: CASSFAGPTEAFF. The CDR3 DNA reads TGTGCCAGCAGCTTTGCAGGGCCCACTGAAGCTTTCTTT.

This clone was observed a few times. The rearrangement links TRBV29-1 to TRBJ2-1, with 8 bases fitting TRBD2. There are 14 residues in the CDR3. J gave up 0 bases and V 7 bases, and 5 bases lay outside the gene matches. Germline-derived CDR1 and CDR2 are SQVTM and ANQGSEA. The CDR3 is CSGTGGISYNEQFF. The CDR3 region has the DNA TGCAGCGGGACGGGAGGGATCTCCTACAATGAGCAGTTCTTC.

V is TRBV6-5 and J is TRBJ2-3; weak D call: TRBD1 (6 bases). The CDR3 has 15 residues. The V end was cut by 5 bases, the J end by 0 bases, with 12 bases between. Germline V lookup: CDR1 MNHEY, CDR2 SVGAGI. The CDR3 loop reads CASSLLGQSTDTQYF. In DNA, the CDR3 is TGTGCCAGCAGTCTACTAGGACAGAGCACAGATACGCAGTATTTT.